This T cell receptor (beta chain) is drawn from a study of blood T cell repertoires in COVID-19. Study in general: Some COVID-19 samples were acute and others convalescent; all came from the United States, Italy and Spain.

Original data processing: Quantification of nucleated cells was approximated via reference gene primer amplification. Sequenced by immunoSEQ multiplex PCR; TCRdb stores in-frame clones only, minus some. Clonal size and the V and J genes are those of that table, whereas D and trimming came from the DNA. The top ten hold over 25% of the sample, which has some 73,000 clones, approximately 84% seen once. Deletions cut 1 base from V and 0 bases from J, with 14 bases between. From germline, CDR1 is LGHNA and CDR2 YSLEER. This CDR3 comprises 17 residues. The material sequenced was peripheral blood. The gene calls are TRBV4-3 and TRBJ2-3, with a tentative D call TRBD1 (6 bases). The receptor's source is a human donor in a cohort sampled during active COVID-19. Here the CDR3 DNA reads TGCGCCAGCAGCCAAGCCCGGACAGACCCTAGCACAGATACGCAGTATTTT. Its translation: CASSQARTDPSTDTQYF.